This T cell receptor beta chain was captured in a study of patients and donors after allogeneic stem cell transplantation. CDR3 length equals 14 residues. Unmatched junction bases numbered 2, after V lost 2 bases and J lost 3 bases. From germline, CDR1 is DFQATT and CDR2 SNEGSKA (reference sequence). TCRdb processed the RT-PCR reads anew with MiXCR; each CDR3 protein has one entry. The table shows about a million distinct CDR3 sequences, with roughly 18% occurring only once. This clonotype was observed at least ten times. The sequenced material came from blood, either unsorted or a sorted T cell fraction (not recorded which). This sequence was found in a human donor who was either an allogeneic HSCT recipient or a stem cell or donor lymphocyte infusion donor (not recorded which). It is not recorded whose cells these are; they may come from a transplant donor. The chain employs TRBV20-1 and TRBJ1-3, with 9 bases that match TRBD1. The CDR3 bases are TGCAGTGCTAGAACAGGGGGCTATGGAAACACCATATATTTT. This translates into CSARTGGYGNTIYF.